This T cell receptor beta chain originates from a study of T cells in Graves' hyperthyroidism and ophthalmopathy. Background on the study: Blood from the periphery was taken at initial diagnosis, before any treatment.

Authors of the study amplified TCR beta CDR3 regions from RNA transcripts. First-round RT-PCR of the TCR CDR3 relied on the HTBI primer set. TCRdb called the multiplex PCR reads again in MiXCR, with one record for every CDR3 protein. The sample holds around 430,000 distinct CDR3 sequences; 15% are singletons and the top ten take 30% to 35%. Those patients with uncontrolled infection, other autoimmune disease, pregnancy or lactation were excluded. Diagnoses were made from clinical symptoms, serum measures (thyroxine and TRAb), thyroid ultrasound and orbital computed tomography. PBMCs were sourced from approximately 10 ml fresh peripheral blood. Germline-derived CDR1 and CDR2 are LGHNT and FRNRAP. The junction had 4 bases not matched to a gene; V was cut back by 1 base and J by 3 bases. The CDR3 is 15 residues long.

Material: blood. This clonotype originated in a woman aged 25 to 45 with Graves' hyperthyroidism. V gene TRBV12-5 combines with J gene TRBJ2-3; 7 bases are a match to TRBD2. The CDR3 protein is CASGLGAGVTDTQYF. The CDR3, as DNA: TGTGCTAGTGGTTTGGGCGCGGGAGTGACAGATACGCAGTATTTT.